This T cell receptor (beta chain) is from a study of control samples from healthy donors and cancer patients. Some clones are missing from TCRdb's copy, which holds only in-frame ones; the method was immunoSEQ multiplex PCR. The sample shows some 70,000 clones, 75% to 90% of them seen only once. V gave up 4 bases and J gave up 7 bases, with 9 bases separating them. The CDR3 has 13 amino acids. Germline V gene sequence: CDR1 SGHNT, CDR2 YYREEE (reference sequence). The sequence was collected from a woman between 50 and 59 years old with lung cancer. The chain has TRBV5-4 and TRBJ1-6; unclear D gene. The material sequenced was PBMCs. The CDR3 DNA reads TGTGCCAGCAGCCCCGAACAGAATTCACCCCTCCACTTT. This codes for CASSPEQNSPLHF.